This TCR beta chain was recorded in a study of TIL therapy for anti-PD-1-resistant metastatic lung cancer. For the study at large: Median tumor PD-L1 proportion score was approximately 6.3%. By whole-exome sequencing, median non-synonymous tumor mutation burden was roughly 1.6 mutations per megabase.

This clone was observed a handful of times. This was the immunoSEQ v3 assay. The data were produced by immunoSEQ multiplex PCR, yet TCRdb's version contains in-frame clones alone and is incomplete. The sample shows 20,000 to 30,000 clones, about 63% of them seen only once. CDR3 length: 14 residues. Deletions cut 3 bases from V and 6 bases from J, with 11 bases between. CDR1 is SEHNR, CDR2 FQNEAQ, per germline (reference sequence). Time point defined: pre-treatment sample, taken before nivolumab and TIL therapy. Tumor tissue came from excised metastases, mostly pleural nodules or supraclavicular lymph nodes.

This sequence joins TRBV7-9 and TRBJ2-2; D unclear. This TCR derives from a woman aged 30 to 85 with non-small cell lung cancer. The sample in question was tumor tissue, obtained at baseline. CDR3 residues: CASSFEFLAGELFF. The CDR3 DNA reads as TGTGCCAGCAGCTTCGAATTCTTAGCCGGGGAGCTGTTTTTT.